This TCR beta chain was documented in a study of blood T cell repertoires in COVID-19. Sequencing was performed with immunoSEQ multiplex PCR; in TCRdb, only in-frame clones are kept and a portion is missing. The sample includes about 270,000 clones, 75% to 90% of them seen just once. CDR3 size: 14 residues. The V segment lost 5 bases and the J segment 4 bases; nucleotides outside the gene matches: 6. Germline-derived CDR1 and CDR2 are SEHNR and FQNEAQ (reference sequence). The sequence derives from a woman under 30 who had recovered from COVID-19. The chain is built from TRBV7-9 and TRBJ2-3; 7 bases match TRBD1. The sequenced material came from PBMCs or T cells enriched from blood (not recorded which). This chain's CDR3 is CASSPWDSADTQYF. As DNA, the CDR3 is TGTGCCAGCAGCCCATGGGACAGTGCAGATACGCAGTATTTT.